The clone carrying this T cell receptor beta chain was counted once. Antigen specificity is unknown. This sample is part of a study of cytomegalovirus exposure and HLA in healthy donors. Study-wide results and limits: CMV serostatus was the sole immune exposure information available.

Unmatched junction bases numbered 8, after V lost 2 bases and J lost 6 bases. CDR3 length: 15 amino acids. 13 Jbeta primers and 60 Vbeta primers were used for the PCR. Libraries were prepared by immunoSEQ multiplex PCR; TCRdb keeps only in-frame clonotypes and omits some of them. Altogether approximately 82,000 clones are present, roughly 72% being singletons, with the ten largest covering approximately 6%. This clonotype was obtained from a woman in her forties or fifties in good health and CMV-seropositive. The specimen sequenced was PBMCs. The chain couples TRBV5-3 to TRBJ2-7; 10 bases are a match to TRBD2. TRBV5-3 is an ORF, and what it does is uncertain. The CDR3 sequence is CARSFWEREGFEQYF. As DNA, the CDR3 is TGTGCCAGAAGCTTCTGGGAGCGGGAGGGATTCGAGCAGTACTTC.